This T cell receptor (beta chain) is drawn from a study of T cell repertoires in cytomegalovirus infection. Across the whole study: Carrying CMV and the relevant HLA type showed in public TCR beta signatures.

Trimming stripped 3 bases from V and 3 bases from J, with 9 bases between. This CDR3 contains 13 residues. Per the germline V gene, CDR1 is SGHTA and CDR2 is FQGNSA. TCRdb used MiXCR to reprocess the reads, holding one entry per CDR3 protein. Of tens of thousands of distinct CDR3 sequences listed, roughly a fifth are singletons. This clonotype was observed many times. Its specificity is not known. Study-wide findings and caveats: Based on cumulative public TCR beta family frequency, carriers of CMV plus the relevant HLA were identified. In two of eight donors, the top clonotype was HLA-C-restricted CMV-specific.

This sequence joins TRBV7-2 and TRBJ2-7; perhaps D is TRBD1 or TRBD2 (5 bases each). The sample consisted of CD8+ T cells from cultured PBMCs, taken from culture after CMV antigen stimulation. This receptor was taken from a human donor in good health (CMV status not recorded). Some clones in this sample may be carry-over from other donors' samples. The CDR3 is CASSLGVSYEQYF. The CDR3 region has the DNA TGTGCCAGCAGCTTGGGGGTTAGCTACGAGCAGTACTTC.